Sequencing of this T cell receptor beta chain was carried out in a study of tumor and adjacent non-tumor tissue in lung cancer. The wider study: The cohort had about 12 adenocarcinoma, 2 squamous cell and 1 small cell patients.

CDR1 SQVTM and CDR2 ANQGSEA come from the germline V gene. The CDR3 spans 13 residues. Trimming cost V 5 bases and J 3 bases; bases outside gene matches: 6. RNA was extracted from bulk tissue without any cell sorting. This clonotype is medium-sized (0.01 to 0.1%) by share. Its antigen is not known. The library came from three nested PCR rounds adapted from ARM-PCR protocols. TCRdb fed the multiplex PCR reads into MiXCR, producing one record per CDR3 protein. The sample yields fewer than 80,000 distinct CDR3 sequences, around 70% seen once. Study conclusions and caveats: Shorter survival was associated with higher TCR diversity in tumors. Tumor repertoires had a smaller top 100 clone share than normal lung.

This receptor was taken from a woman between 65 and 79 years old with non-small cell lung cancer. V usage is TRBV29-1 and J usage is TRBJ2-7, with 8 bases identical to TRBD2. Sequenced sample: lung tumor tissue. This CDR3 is CSVRGTRHYEQYF. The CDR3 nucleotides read TGCAGCGTTCGAGGGACTAGACACTACGAGCAGTACTTC.